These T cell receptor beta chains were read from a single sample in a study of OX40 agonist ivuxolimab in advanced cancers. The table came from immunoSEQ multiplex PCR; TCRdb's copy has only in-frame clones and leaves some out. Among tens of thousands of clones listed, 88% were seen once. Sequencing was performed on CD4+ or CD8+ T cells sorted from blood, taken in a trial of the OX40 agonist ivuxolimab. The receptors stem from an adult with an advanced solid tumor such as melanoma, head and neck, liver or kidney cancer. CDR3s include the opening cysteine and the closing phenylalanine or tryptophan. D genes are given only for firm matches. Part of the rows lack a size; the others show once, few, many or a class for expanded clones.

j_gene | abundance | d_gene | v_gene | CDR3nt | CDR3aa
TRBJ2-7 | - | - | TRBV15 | TGTGCCACCAGCAGTGGTCTTAGCGCCAGGAGCTCCTACGAGCAGTACTTC | CATSSGLSARSSYEQYF
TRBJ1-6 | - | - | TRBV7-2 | TGTGCCAGCAGCTTAGACGGGTGGACCTATAATTCACCCCTCCACTTT | CASSLDGWTYNSPLHF
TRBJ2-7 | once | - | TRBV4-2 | TGTGCCAGCAGCCAAGCGCAGGCCTCCTACGAGCAGTACTTC | CASSQAQASYEQYF
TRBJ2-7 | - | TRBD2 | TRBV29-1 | TGCAGCGTTCTAGCGGGAGGGATATACGAGCAGTACTTC | CSVLAGGIYEQYF
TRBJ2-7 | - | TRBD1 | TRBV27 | TGTGCCAGCAGTCCGGACAGGGACTCCCCCTACGAGCAGTACTTC | CASSPDRDSPYEQYF
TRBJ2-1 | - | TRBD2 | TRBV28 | TGTGCCAGCAGAAGCGGGAGACATTACAATGAGCAGTTCTTC | CASRSGRHYNEQFF
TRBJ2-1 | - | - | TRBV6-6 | TGTGCCAGCAGTCTGGGGCGAAGGAGCTCCTACAATGAGCAGTTCTTC | CASSLGRRSSYNEQFF
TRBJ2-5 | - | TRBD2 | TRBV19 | TGTGCCAGTAGGGGAACGACACCGGGACTAGCGGGAGAACGACAAGAGACCCAGTACTTC | CASRGTTPGLAGERQETQYF
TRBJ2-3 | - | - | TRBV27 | TGTGCCAGCATTCGGAGGAGCGGCAGCACAGATACGCAGTATTTT | CASIRRSGSTDTQYF
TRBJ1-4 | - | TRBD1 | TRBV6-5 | TGTGCCAGCAGCCTTAAACAGGGGGCGATTGAAAAACTGTTTTTT | CASSLKQGAIEKLFF
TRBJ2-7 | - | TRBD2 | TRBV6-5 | TGTGCCAGCGGGAGGGCCCGGTACGAGCAGTACTTC | CASGRARYEQYF
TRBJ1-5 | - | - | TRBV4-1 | TGCGCCAGCAGCCAAGATGCTTCCGGTTCTCAGCCCCAGCATTTT | CASSQDASGSQPQHF
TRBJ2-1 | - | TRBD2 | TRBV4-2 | TGTGCCAGCAGCCACACTCCCATAGCGGGAGGGCCCTACAATGAGCAGTTCTTC | CASSHTPIAGGPYNEQFF
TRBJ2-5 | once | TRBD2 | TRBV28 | TGTGCCAGCAGTTTAGCTAGCGGGGTCCATGTTGGCCAGTACTTC | CASSLASGVHVGQYF
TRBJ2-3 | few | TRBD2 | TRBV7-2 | TGTGCCAGCAGCTCCTTTAGCGGGACCGGGGATACGCAGTATTTT | CASSSFSGTGDTQYF
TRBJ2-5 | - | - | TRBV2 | TGTGCCAGCAGTGATACAGGGACACAAGAGACCCAGTACTTC | CASSDTGTQETQYF
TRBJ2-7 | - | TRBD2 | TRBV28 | TGTGCCAGCAGCCTAGCGGGAAGTTCCTACGAGCAGTACTTC | CASSLAGSSYEQYF
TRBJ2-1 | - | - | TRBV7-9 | TGTGCCAGCAGCAGGGCCTACAATGAGCAGTTCTTC | CASSRAYNEQFF
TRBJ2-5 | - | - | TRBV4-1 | TGCGCCAGCAGCCAAGGGCCGGGGATGGAGACCCAGTACTTC | CASSQGPGMETQYF
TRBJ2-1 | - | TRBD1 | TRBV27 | TGTGCCAGCAGTGTTACTTGGGACAGGGGGCTTTACAATGAGCAGTTCTTC | CASSVTWDRGLYNEQFF
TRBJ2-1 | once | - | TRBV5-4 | TGTGCCAGCAGCTTGTTCGGCGGAGTCATCTCCTACAATGAGCAGTTCTTC | CASSLFGGVISYNEQFF
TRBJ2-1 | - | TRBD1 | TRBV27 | TGTGCCAGCAGCCGAGGACAGGGTACGAGTGAGCAGTTCTTC | CASSRGQGTSEQFF
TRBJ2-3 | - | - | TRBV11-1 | TGTGCCAAGGAGGACGGGGGCACAGATACGCAGTATTTT | CAKEDGGTDTQYF
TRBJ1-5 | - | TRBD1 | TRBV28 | TGTGCCAGCAGTGGGACAGGGGGCAATCAGCCCCAGCATTTT | CASSGTGGNQPQHF
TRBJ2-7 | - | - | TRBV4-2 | TGTGCCAGCAGCCAAGATGCGGGGCGGTCCGGCGAGCAGTACTTC | CASSQDAGRSGEQYF
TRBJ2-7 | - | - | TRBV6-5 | TGTGCCAGCAGTTACTCAGAGGGGGGAGCCTACGAGCAGTACTTC | CASSYSEGGAYEQYF
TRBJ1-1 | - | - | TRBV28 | TGTGCCAGCAGCTACCCACGTCCCGCTGGGGAGGACACTGAAGCTTTCTTT | CASSYPRPAGEDTEAFF
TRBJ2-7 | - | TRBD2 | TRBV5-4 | TGTGCCAGCAGCCGAAAAGGACTAGCGGGAGGGCCAGGTCACGAGCAGTACTTC | CASSRKGLAGGPGHEQYF
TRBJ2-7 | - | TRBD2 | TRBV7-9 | TGTGCCAGCAGCTTAGCTGACGGACTAGTCCCTATCTACGAGCAGTACTTC | CASSLADGLVPIYEQYF
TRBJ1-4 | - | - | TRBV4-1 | TGCGCCAGCAGCCAAGTTGGGGGGGATGATGAAAAACTGTTTTTT | CASSQVGGDDEKLFF
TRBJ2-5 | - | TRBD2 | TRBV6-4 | TGTGCCAGCAGTAGAAGAGCGGGAGAGCGGGAGACCCAGTACTTC | CASSRRAGERETQYF
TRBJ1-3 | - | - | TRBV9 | TGTGCCAGCAGCGTAGGGGGGCACCGGGTAAACACCATATATTTT | CASSVGGHRVNTIYF
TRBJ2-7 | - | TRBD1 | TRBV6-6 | TGTGCCAGCACCCGGACAGGGCCCAGCTCCTACGAGCAGTACTTC | CASTRTGPSSYEQYF
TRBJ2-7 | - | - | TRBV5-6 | TGTGCCAGCAGCCCCGTAGGGATGGGCGAGCAGTACTTC | CASSPVGMGEQYF
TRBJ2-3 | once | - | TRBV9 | TGTGCCAGCAGCGGAGAGGGGGACTTAACAGATACGCAGTATTTT | CASSGEGDLTDTQYF
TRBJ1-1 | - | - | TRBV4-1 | TGCGCCAGCAGCCAAGCGCAGGGTGACACTGAAGCTTTCTTT | CASSQAQGDTEAFF
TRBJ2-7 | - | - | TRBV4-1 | TGCGCCAGCAGCCAAGGGAGTTGGACAGCCCTGGGGGAATACGAGCAGTACTTC | CASSQGSWTALGEYEQYF
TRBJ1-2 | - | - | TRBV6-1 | TGTGCCAGCACGAAATATACTAACTATGGCTACACCTTC | CASTKYTNYGYTF
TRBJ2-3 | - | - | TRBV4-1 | TGCGCCAGCAGCCAAGGATGGGGTGGGAGCACAGATACGCAGTATTTT | CASSQGWGGSTDTQYF
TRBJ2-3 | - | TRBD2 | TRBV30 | TGTGCCTGGAGTTTGGCGGGAGTAGGGAAATGCACAGATACGCAGTATTTT | CAWSLAGVGKCTDTQYF
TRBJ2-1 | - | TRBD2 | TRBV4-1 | TGCGCCAGCAGCCAAGATGCGGGAGGGGGGTACAATGAGCAGTTCTTC | CASSQDAGGGYNEQFF
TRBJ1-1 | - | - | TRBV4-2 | TGTGCCAGCAGCCACCCCCACCCCGGGACGGTGAACACTGAAGCTTTCTTT | CASSHPHPGTVNTEAFF
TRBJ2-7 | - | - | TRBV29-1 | TGCAGCGTTGGGCAGCTTTCCTACGAGCAGTACTTC | CSVGQLSYEQYF